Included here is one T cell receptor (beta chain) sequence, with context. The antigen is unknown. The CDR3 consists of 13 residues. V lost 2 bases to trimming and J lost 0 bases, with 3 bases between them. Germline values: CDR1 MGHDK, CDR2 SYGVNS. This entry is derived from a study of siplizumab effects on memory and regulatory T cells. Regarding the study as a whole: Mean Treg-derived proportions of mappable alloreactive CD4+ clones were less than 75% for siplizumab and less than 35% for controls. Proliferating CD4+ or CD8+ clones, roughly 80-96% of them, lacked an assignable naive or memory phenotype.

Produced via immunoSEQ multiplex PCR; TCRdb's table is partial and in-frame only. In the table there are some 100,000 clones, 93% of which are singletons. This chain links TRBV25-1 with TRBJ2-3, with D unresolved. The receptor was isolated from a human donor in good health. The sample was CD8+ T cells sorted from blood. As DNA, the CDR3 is TGTGCCAGCAGTGAACACAGCACAGATACGCAGTATTTT. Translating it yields CASSEHSTDTQYF.